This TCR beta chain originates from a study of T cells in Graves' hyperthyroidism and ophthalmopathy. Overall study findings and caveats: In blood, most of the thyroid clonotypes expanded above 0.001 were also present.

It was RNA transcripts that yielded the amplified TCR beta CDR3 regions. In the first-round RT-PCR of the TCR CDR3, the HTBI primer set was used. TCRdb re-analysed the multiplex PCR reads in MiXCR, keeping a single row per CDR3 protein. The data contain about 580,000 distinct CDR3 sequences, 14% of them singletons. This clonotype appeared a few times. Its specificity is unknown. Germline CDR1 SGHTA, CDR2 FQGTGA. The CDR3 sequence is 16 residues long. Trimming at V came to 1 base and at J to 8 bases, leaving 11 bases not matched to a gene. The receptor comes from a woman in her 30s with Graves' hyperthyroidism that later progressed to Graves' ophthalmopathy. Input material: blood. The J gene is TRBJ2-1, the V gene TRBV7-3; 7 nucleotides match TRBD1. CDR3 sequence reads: CASSLNQGETGDEQFF. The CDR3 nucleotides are TGTGCCAGCAGCTTAAATCAGGGGGAAACTGGGGATGAGCAGTTCTTC.